This T cell receptor beta chain came from a study of Ad26.COV2.S vaccination and SARS-CoV-2 variants. General observations from the study: Post-vaccination breadth of spike-specific CD8+ and CD4+ T cell responses was reportedly substantial.

The repertoire was sequenced with immunoSEQ multiplex PCR; TCRdb's copy has only in-frame clones and lacks some. The top ten hold 3% to 3.5% of the sample, which has 300,000 to 500,000 clones, roughly nine tenths seen once. A remark on this clone: Its antigen is undetermined.

The germline gives CDR1 SGDLS, CDR2 YYNGEE. The ends were cut back, 4 bases at V and 0 bases at J, with 5 bases in the middle. This CDR3 spans 12 amino acids. Treatment indicated: over 15 received Ad26.COV2.S at low or high dose, single or two shots; about 5 received placebo; per-sample allocation not given. Day 63 after the first injection of vaccine or placebo was the sampling time. V is TRBV9 and J is TRBJ2-7; no definite D call. This material consisted of peripheral blood, taken in a trial of Ad26.COV2.S vaccine versus placebo. The clonotype comes from a person aged 18-65 years who received the Ad26.COV2.S COVID-19 vaccine or a placebo. CDR3 coding DNA: TGTGCCAGCAGCCTCAGCTCCTACGAGCAGTACTTC. Translated, it gives CASSLSSYEQYF. The full variable domain, rest sourced from reference TRBV9 and TRBJ2-7, is DSGVTQTPKHLITATGQRVTLRCSPRSGDLSVYWYQQSLDQGLQFLIQYYNGEERAKGNILERFSAQQFPDLHSELNLSSLELGDSALYFCASSLSSYEQYFGPGTRLTVT.